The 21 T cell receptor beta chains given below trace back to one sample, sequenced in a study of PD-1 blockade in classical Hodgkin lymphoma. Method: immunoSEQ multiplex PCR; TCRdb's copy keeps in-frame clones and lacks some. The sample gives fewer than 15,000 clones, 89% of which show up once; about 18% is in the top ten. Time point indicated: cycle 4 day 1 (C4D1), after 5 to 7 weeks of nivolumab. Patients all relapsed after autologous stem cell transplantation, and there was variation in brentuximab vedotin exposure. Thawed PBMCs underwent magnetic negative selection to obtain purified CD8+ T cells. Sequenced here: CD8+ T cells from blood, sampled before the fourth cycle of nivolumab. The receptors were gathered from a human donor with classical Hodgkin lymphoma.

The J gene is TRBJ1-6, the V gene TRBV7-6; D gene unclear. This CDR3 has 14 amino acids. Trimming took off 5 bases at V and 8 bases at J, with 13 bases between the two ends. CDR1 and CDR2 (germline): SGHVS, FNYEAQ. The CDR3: CASSRRRVDSPLHF. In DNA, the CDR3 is TGTGCCAGCAGCCGGCGGAGGGTTGATTCACCCCTCCACTTT.

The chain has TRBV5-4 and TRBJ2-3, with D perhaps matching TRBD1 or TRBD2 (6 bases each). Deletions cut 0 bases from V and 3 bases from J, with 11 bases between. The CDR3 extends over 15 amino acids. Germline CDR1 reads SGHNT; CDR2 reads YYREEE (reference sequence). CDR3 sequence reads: CASSLGLGGTDTQYF. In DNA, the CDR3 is TGTGCCAGCAGCTTGGGCCTAGGGGGGACAGATACGCAGTATTTT.

CDR3 loop: CASSLAGERGRETQYF. The DNA for the CDR3 is TGTGCCAGCAGCTTAGCGGGAGAGAGAGGGCGGGAGACCCAGTACTTC. The V gene is TRBV7-9, the J gene TRBJ2-5; a weak D match, TRBD2 (5 bases). Germline V gives CDR1 SEHNR, CDR2 FQNEAQ (reference sequence). V was cut by 0 bases and J by 5 bases, with 16 bases left in between. The CDR3 covers 16 residues.

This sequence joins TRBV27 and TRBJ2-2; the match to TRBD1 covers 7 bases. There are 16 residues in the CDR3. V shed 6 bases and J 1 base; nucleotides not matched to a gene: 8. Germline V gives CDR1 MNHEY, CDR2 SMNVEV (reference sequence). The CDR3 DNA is TGTGCCAGCAGCCCCAGCCGGGACAGGAACACCGGGGAGCTGTTTTTT. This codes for CASSPSRDRNTGELFF.

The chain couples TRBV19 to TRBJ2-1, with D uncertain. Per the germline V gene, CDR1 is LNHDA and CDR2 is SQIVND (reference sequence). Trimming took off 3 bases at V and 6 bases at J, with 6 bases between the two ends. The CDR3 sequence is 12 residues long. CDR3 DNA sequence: TGTGCCAGTAGTATTTCGTCCAATGAGCAGTTCTTC. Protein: CASSISSNEQFF.

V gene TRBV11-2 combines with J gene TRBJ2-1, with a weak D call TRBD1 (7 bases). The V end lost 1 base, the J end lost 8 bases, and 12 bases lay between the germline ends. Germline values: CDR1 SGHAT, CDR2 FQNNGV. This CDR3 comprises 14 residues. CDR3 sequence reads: CASSLGVRGDEQFF. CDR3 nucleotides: TGTGCCAGCAGCTTAGGTGTCAGGGGGGATGAGCAGTTCTTC. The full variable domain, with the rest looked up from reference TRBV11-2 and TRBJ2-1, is EAGVAQSPRYKIIEKRQSVAFWCNPISGHATLYWYQQILGQGPKLLIQFQNNGVVDDSQLPKDRFSAERLKGVDSTLKIQPAKLEDSAVYLCASSLGVRGDEQFFGPGTRLTVL.

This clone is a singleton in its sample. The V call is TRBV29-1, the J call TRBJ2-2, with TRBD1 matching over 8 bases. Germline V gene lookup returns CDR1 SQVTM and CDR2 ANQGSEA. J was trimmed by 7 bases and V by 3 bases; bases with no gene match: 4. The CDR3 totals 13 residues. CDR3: CSVDQGADGELFF. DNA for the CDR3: TGCAGCGTTGACCAGGGGGCCGACGGGGAGCTGTTTTTT.

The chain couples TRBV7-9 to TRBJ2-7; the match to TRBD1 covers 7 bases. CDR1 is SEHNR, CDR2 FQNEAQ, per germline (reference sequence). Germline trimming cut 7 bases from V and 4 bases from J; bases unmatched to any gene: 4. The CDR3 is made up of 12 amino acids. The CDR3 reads CASTGTVYEQYF. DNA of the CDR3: TGTGCCAGCACGGGGACAGTATACGAGCAGTACTTC.

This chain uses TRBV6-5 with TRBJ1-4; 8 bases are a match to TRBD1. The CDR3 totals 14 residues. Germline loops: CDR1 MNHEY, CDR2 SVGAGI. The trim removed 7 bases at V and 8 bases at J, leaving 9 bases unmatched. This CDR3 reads CASNNQGASEKLFF. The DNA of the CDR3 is TGTGCCAGCAATAACCAGGGGGCCAGCGAAAAACTGTTTTTT.

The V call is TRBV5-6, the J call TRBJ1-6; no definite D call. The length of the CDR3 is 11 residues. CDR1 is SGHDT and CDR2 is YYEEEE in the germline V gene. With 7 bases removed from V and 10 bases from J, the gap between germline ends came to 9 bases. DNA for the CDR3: TGTGCCAGCCCTAGAGTGTCACCCCTCCACTTT. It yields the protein CASPRVSPLHF.

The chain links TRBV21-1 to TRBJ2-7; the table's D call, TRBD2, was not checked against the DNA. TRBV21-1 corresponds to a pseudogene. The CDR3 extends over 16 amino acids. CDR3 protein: CASSKEGTTRLNEQYF. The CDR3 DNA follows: TGTGCCAGCAGCAAAGAGGGGACTACCAGGTTGAACGAGCAGTACTTC.

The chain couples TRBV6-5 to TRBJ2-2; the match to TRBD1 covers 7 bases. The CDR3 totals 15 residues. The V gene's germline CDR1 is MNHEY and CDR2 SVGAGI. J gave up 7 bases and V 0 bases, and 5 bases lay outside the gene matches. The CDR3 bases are TGTGCCAGCAGTTACTCGACAGGGATGATCGGGGAGCTGTTTTTT. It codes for CASSYSTGMIGELFF.

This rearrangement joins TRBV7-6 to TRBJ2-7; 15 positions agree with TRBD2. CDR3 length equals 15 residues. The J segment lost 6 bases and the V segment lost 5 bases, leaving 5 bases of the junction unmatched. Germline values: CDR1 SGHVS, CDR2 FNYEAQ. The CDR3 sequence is CASSRGLAGGFEQYF. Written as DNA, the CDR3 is TGTGCCAGCAGCCGAGGACTAGCGGGAGGGTTCGAGCAGTACTTC. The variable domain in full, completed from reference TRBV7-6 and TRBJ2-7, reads GAGVSQSPRYKVTKRGQDVALRCDPISGHVSLYWYRQALGQGPEFLTYFNYEAQQDKSGLPNDRFSAERPEGSISTLTIQRTEQRDSAMYRCASSRGLAGGFEQYFGPGTRLTVT.

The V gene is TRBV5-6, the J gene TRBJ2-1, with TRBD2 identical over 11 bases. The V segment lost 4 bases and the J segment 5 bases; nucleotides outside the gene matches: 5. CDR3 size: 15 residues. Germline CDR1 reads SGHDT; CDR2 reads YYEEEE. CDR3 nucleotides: TGTGCCAGCAGCCAGGGACTAGCGGCTAACAATGAGCAGTTCTTC. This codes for CASSQGLAANNEQFF.

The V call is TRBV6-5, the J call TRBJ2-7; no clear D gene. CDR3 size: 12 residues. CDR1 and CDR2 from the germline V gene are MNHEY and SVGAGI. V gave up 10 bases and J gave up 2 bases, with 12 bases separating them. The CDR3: CATRTAAYEQYF. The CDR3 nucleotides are TGTGCCACCAGGACCGCGGCCTACGAGCAGTACTTC.

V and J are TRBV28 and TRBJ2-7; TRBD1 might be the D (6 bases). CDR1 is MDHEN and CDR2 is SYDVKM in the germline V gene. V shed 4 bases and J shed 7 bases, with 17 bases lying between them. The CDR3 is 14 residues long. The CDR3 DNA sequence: TGTGCCAGCAGTTATGGGAGCAGGGGCGGAGAGCAGTACTTC. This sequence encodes CASSYGSRGGEQYF. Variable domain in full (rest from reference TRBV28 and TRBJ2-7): DVKVTQSSRYLVKRTGEKVFLECVQDMDHENMFWYRQDPGLGLRLIYFSYDVKMKEKGDIPEGYSVSREKKERFSLILESASTNQTSMYLCASSYGSRGGEQYFGPGTRLTVT.

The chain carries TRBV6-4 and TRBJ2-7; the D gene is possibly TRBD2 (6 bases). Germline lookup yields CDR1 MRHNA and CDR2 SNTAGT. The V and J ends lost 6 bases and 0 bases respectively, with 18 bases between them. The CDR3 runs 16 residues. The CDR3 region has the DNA TGTGCCAGCAGCCCAACAGGCGGGGAAGGCTCCTACGAGCAGTACTTC. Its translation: CASSPTGGEGSYEQYF.

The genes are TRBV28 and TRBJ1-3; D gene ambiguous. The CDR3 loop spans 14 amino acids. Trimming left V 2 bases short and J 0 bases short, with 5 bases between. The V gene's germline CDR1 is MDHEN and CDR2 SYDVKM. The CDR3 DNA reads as TGTGCCAGCAGTTTAAGATCCTCTGGAAACACCATATATTTT. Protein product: CASSLRSSGNTIYF.

The CDR3 nucleotides read TGTGCCAGCAGTCCTGATCGAGCGGACAATGAGCAGTTCTTC. Protein: CASSPDRADNEQFF. The chain employs TRBV28 and TRBJ2-1, with a possible D match to TRBD2 (5 bases). Germline V gene data show CDR1 as MDHEN and CDR2 as SYDVKM. The CDR3 extends over 14 amino acids. Trimming left V 5 bases short and J 5 bases short, with 13 bases between.

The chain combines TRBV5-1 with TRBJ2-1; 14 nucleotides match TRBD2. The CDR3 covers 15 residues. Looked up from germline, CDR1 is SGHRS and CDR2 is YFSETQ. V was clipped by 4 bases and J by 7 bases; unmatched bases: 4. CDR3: CASSLGLAGGNEQFF. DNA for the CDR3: TGCGCCAGCAGCCTAGGACTAGCGGGAGGAAATGAGCAGTTCTTC.

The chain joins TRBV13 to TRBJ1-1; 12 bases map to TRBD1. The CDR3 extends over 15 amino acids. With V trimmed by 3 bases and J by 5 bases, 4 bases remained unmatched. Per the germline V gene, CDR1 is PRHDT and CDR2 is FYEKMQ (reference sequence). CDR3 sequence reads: CASSLGDRGRTEAFF. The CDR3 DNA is TGTGCCAGCAGCTTGGGGGACAGGGGGCGGACTGAAGCTTTCTTT. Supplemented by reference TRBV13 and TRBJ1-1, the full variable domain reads AAGVIQSPRHLIKEKRETATLKCYPIPRHDTVYWYQQGPGQDPQFLISFYEKMQSDKGSIPDRFSAQQFSDYHSELNMSSLELGDSALYFCASSLGDRGRTEAFFGQGTRLTVV.